Below, 20 T cell receptor beta chains from the same sample are listed, as sequenced in a study of beta chain features in type 1 diabetes. General study findings and limits: Among patients with Type 1 diabetes, TCRB CDR3s were moderately but significantly shorter in every one of the four CD4+ subsets.

Antigens for these TCRs are unknown. Of the isolated RNA, all was reverse transcribed, and so the sequenced material was expressed TCRB transcripts. TCRdb's copy holds only in-frame clones and misses some; the assay was immunoSEQ multiplex PCR. The sample lists around 130,000 clones, about a sixth occurring once. The sample comprised central memory CD4+ T cells from blood. All receptors come from a man younger than 40 with type 1 diabetes.

The genes are TRBV5-6 and TRBJ2-3; the D gene is possibly TRBD2 (6 bases). Germline values: CDR1 SGHDT, CDR2 YYEEEE. Trimming shortened V by 3 bases and J by 5 bases, and 16 bases separated the two germline ends. This CDR3 comprises 15 residues. CDR3 bases: TGTGCCAGCAGCTCTGGTGCCGGGGGAGGAGATACGCAGTATTTT. This translates into CASSSGAGGGDTQYF. The whole variable domain, remainder taken from reference TRBV5-6 and TRBJ2-3, is DAGVTQSPTHLIKTRGQQVTLRCSPKSGHDTVSWYQQALGQGPQFIFQYYEEEERQRGNFPDRFSGHQFPNYSSELNVNALLLGDSALYLCASSSGAGGGDTQYFGPGTRLTVL.

The chain recombines TRBV5-4 with TRBJ2-5; D uncertain. The germline V and J ends were trimmed by 4 bases and 2 bases, with 12 bases remaining between them. The CDR3 has 14 amino acids. Per germline, CDR1 SGHNT and CDR2 YYREEE (reference sequence). The CDR3 DNA follows: TGTGCCAGCAGCCCGGCCGCCGAGCAAGAGACCCAGTACTTC. This codes for CASSPAAEQETQYF.

This chain links TRBV7-3 with TRBJ2-5; TRBD2 matches at 9 bases. CDR3 size: 13 residues. Germline trimming cut 3 bases from V and 7 bases from J; bases unmatched to any gene: 3. The germline CDR1 and CDR2 sequences are SGHTA and FQGTGA. The CDR3 DNA reads as TGTGCCAGCAGCTTGTCTAGCGGGGCGACCCAGTACTTC. This encodes CASSLSSGATQYF.

This clone was detected ten times or more. This chain joins TRBV11-2 and TRBJ2-5; TRBD2 agrees at 11 bases. This CDR3 comprises 16 residues. Trimming removed 6 bases from V and 4 bases from J; junction bases left unmatched: 10. The V gene's germline CDR1 is SGHAT and CDR2 FQNNGV. This chain's CDR3 is CASSLNSGGARETQYF. CDR3 nucleotide sequence: TGTGCCAGCAGTCTCAATAGCGGGGGGGCCCGAGAGACCCAGTACTTC.

The V gene is TRBV7-2, the J gene TRBJ1-2; 7 bases match TRBD1. Germline V gene data show CDR1 as SGHTA and CDR2 as FQGNSA. The length of the CDR3 is 15 residues. The ends lost 5 bases at V and 7 bases at J; junction bases unmatched: 13. CDR3 bases: TGTGCCAGCAGCCCGGGGACAGATGCTACTTTTGGCTACACCTTC. Its translation: CASSPGTDATFGYTF.

This chain connects TRBV28 to TRBJ2-5, with unresolved D. The end of the DNA is better explained by TRBJ2-7, so the J call may be wrong. There are 11 residues in the CDR3. CDR1 is MDHEN and CDR2 is SYDVKM in the germline V gene. The CDR3 DNA follows: TGTGCCAGCAGTCCCGATTACGAGCAGTACTTC. It yields the protein CASSPDYEQYF.

This clone was seen a few times. The chain links TRBV11-2 to TRBJ2-5, with a possible D match to TRBD2 (6 bases). Trimming stripped 3 bases from V and 2 bases from J, with 13 bases between. CDR1 is SGHAT, CDR2 FQNNGV, per germline. The CDR3 sequence is 15 residues long. CDR3 nucleotide sequence: TGTGCCAGCAGCTTTGGGTCCGGGGGACAAGAGACCCAGTACTTC. This encodes CASSFGSGGQETQYF.

The V gene is TRBV30, the J gene TRBJ1-4, with no clear D. V gave up 1 base and J gave up 8 bases, with 8 bases separating them. This CDR3 is built from 12 residues. Germline-derived CDR1 and CDR2 are GTSNPN and SVGIG (reference sequence). This CDR3 reads CAWSAGGEKLFF. In nucleotides, the CDR3 is TGTGCCTGGAGTGCCGGTGGGGAAAAACTGTTTTTT.

The chain has TRBV29-1 and TRBJ2-5; tentative D call: TRBD1 (5 bases). Trimming removed 7 bases at V and 1 base at J, with 10 bases between. The CDR3 is made up of 12 amino acids. From germline, CDR1 is SQVTM and CDR2 ANQGSEA. The CDR3 DNA sequence: TGCAGCGCGACAGAGACCCAAGAGACCCAGTACTTC. Its translation is CSATETQETQYF. The full variable domain, its missing parts supplied by reference TRBV29-1 and TRBJ2-5, is SAVISQKPSRDICQRGTSLTIQCQVDSQVTMMFWYRQQPGQSLTLIATANQGSEATYESGFVIDKFPISRPNLTFSTLTVSNMSPEDSSIYLCSATETQETQYFGPGTRLLVL.

Turning to this clone: This may stem from a read error, because a much larger clone lies one nucleotide away. J is TRBJ2-2 and V is TRBV9; D may be TRBD1 or TRBD2 (6 bases each). CDR3 length: 16 amino acids. Germline V CDR1 and CDR2: SGDLS, YYNGEE. V was clipped by 3 bases and J by 2 bases, with 14 bases between them. The CDR3 protein is CASSGGGSGNTGELFF. In nucleotides, the CDR3 is TGTGCCAGCAGCGGAGGGGGTAGCGGCAACACCGGGGAGCTGTTTTTT.

The V call is TRBV7-9, the J call TRBJ2-2; the D call may be TRBD1 or TRBD2 (5 bases each). Germline V gives CDR1 SEHNR, CDR2 FQNEAQ (reference sequence). This CDR3 region has 16 residues. With 1 base removed from V and 0 bases from J, the gap between germline ends came to 9 bases. CDR3 in DNA: TGTGCCAGCAGCTTAGGCAGGGACGCGAACACCGGGGAGCTGTTTTTT. Its translation: CASSLGRDANTGELFF. Full variable domain (remainder filled in from reference TRBV7-9 and TRBJ2-2): DTGVSQNPRHKITKRGQNVTFRCDPISEHNRLYWYRQTLGQGPEFLTYFQNEAQLEKSRLLSDRFSAERPKGSFSTLEIQRTEQGDSAMYLCASSLGRDANTGELFFGEGSRLTVL.

This clone has only a few counts. The rearrangement uses TRBV7-3 and TRBJ2-3; perhaps TRBD2 as D (5 bases). V lost 0 bases to trimming and J lost 2 bases, with 12 bases between them. Germline CDR1 SGHTA, CDR2 FQGTGA. This CDR3 is built from 16 residues. The CDR3 sequence: CASSLTTGLSTDTQYF. In DNA form, the CDR3 reads TGTGCCAGCAGCTTAACGACCGGACTTTCCACAGATACGCAGTATTTT.

This clone was observed a handful of times. The gene calls are TRBV13 and TRBJ2-3; no clear D gene. Per germline, CDR1 PRHDT and CDR2 FYEKMQ (reference sequence). The CDR3 loop spans 16 amino acids. Trimming pared 0 bases from V and 0 bases from J, leaving 10 bases between. CDR3 amino acids: CASSLGITPSTDTQYF. In nucleotides, the CDR3 is TGTGCCAGCAGCTTAGGCATTACTCCAAGCACAGATACGCAGTATTTT.

This clone showed up just a few times. The chain's CDR3 is CASLDTTGAKNIQYF. The CDR3 DNA sequence: TGTGCCAGTTTGGACACGACAGGGGCAAAAAACATTCAGTACTTC. The chain recombines TRBV19 with TRBJ2-4; 8 bases are shared with TRBD1. The CDR3 extends over 15 amino acids. J gave up 4 bases and V 8 bases, and 10 bases lay outside the gene matches. Germline loops: CDR1 LNHDA, CDR2 SQIVND (reference sequence).

CDR3 coding DNA: TGTGCCAGCAGCCAAACAGGGGGGAATTCACCCCTCCACTTT. Translation gives CASSQTGGNSPLHF. The chain links TRBV7-2 to TRBJ1-6; TRBD1 matches at 8 bases. Trimming cost V 5 bases and J 7 bases; bases outside gene matches: 4. Germline V lookup: CDR1 SGHTA, CDR2 FQGNSA. The CDR3 extends over 14 amino acids. The variable domain in full, completed from reference TRBV7-2 and TRBJ1-6, reads GAGVSQSPSNKVTEKGKDVELRCDPISGHTALYWYRQSLGQGLEFLIYFQGNSAPDKSGLPSDRFSAERTGGSVSTLTIQRTQQEDSAVYLCASSQTGGNSPLHFGNGTRLTVT.

This rearrangement joins TRBV19 to TRBJ1-4, with D uncertain. The length of the CDR3 is 15 residues. The V end was cut by 3 bases, the J end by 7 bases, with 15 bases between. Per the germline V gene, CDR1 is LNHDA and CDR2 is SQIVND (reference sequence). CDR3 region: CASSMRLAAGEKLFF. As DNA, the CDR3 is TGTGCCAGTAGTATGAGGTTGGCAGCGGGTGAAAAACTGTTTTTT.

The sample holds a few counts of this clone. The chain links TRBV29-1 to TRBJ1-2; 8 bases match TRBD1. The ends lost 4 bases at V and 2 bases at J; junction bases unmatched: 6. The CDR3 is 14 amino acids. The germline gives CDR1 SQVTM, CDR2 ANQGSEA. Here the CDR3 DNA reads TGCAGCGTTGGAGAACAGGGGGGAAACTATGGCTACACCTTC. Its translation is CSVGEQGGNYGYTF.

The V and J genes are TRBV10-3 and TRBJ1-2, with no clear D. V shed 8 bases and J shed 4 bases, with 8 bases lying between them. This CDR3 comprises 11 residues. Germline V lookup: CDR1 ENHRY, CDR2 SYGVKD. The CDR3 coding sequence is TGTGCCATCGCGGATTCCTATGGCTACACCTTC. Its translation is CAIADSYGYTF.

This clone has more than one count but fewer than ten. V and J are TRBV7-3 and TRBJ1-3; D might be TRBD1 (5 bases). V was pared by 5 bases and J by 0 bases, with 11 bases between. Germline assignment: CDR1 SGHTA and CDR2 FQGTGA. The CDR3 consists of 15 residues. The CDR3 DNA reads as TGTGCCAGCAGCCGCACAGGATCCTCTGGAAACACCATATATTTT. It is translated as CASSRTGSSGNTIYF. The full variable domain, its missing parts supplied by reference TRBV7-3 and TRBJ1-3, is GAGVSQTPSNKVTEKGKYVELRCDPISGHTALYWYRQSLGQGPEFLIYFQGTGAADDSGLPNDRFFAVRPEGSVSTLKIQRTERGDSAVYLCASSRTGSSGNTIYFGEGSWLTVV.

Only a few counts were recorded for this clone. The J gene is TRBJ2-5, the V gene TRBV5-1, with TRBD1 matching 7 bases. The V gene's germline CDR1 is SGHRS and CDR2 YFSETQ. The CDR3 extends over 15 amino acids. V lost 4 bases, J lost 6 bases, and 12 bases stayed unmatched. CDR3 coding DNA: TGCGCCAGCAGCGACTCCGGGACAGTAGGAAAGACCCAGTACTTC. Amino acids: CASSDSGTVGKTQYF.